The 24 T cell receptor beta chains presented below share a single source sample, sequenced in a study of cytomegalovirus exposure and HLA in healthy donors. Vbeta (60) and Jbeta (13) primers were used in the PCR. Sequencing used immunoSEQ multiplex PCR; TCRdb keeps in-frame clones, though not all of them. The sample consists of some 140,000 clones, about 77% of them appearing once. Material: PBMCs. The receptors derive from a man in his forties or fifties in good health and CMV-seronegative.

The chain employs TRBV7-9 and TRBJ1-1, with D perhaps matching TRBD1 (5 bases). The CDR3 totals 12 residues. The V gene lost 1 base and the J gene lost 6 bases, with 6 bases spanning the gap. Germline CDR1 SEHNR, CDR2 FQNEAQ (reference sequence). The CDR3 DNA is TGTGCCAGCAGCTTAGGGGGCCCTGAAGCTTTCTTT. This encodes CASSLGGPEAFF.

This sequence joins TRBV27 and TRBJ2-3, with a tentative D call TRBD2 (5 bases). This CDR3 region has 13 residues. V lost 5 bases to trimming and J lost 8 bases, with 14 bases between them. Per germline, CDR1 MNHEY and CDR2 SMNVEV (reference sequence). The CDR3 loop reads CASSRGLILTQYF. The DNA for the CDR3 is TGTGCCAGCAGTAGAGGGTTGATTCTTACGCAGTATTTT.

This chain uses TRBV30 with TRBJ2-5; a possible D gene is TRBD1 (6 bases). Germline CDR1 reads GTSNPN; CDR2 reads SVGIG (reference sequence). V lost 0 bases and J lost 2, with 7 bases in between. CDR3 length: 13 amino acids. The CDR3 region is CAWSVGQQETQYF. DNA for the CDR3: TGTGCCTGGAGTGTAGGACAGCAAGAGACCCAGTACTTC.

The rearrangement joins TRBV6-6 to TRBJ1-5; a weak D match, TRBD1 (6 bases). Germline values: CDR1 MNHNY, CDR2 SVGAGI (reference sequence). Trimming cost V 6 bases and J 2 bases, with 17 bases left between them. This CDR3 contains 16 residues. In DNA form, the CDR3 reads TGTGCCAGCAGCCTCACTGGGACATCCGGCAATCAGCCCCAGCATTTT. It translates to CASSLTGTSGNQPQHF.

J is TRBJ2-1 and V is TRBV6-1; the match to TRBD2 covers 8 bases. This CDR3 comprises 15 residues. Germline trimming cut 6 bases from V and 3 bases from J; bases unmatched to any gene: 7. Germline values: CDR1 MNHNS, CDR2 SASEGT. The CDR3 DNA is TGTGCCAGCAGATTTGGACTAGCTGACTACAATGAGCAGTTCTTC. Protein sequence: CASRFGLADYNEQFF.

This chain uses TRBV11-2 with TRBJ2-7; 9 bases align to TRBD1. J was trimmed by 3 bases and V by 0 bases; bases with no gene match: 6. Germline CDR1 SGHAT, CDR2 FQNNGV. This CDR3 comprises 16 residues. CDR3 coding DNA: TGTGCCAGCAGCTTAGACCTTCTGACAGGGGGCTACGAGCAGTACTTC. Residues: CASSLDLLTGGYEQYF. The whole variable domain, filled in from reference TRBV11-2 and TRBJ2-7, reads EAGVAQSPRYKIIEKRQSVAFWCNPISGHATLYWYQQILGQGPKLLIQFQNNGVVDDSQLPKDRFSAERLKGVDSTLKIQPAKLEDSAVYLCASSLDLLTGGYEQYFGPGTRLTVT.

V is TRBV9 and J is TRBJ2-1; D unresolved. The CDR3 loop spans 15 amino acids. The germline V gene encodes CDR1 SGDLS and CDR2 YYNGEE. Trimming pared 0 bases from V and 5 bases from J, leaving 12 bases between. This CDR3 reads CASSVAPSSDNEQFF. CDR3 bases: TGTGCCAGCAGCGTAGCCCCAAGCAGCGACAATGAGCAGTTCTTC.

This chain uses TRBV27 with TRBJ2-2, with 7 bases matching TRBD1. With 5 bases clipped from V and 4 bases from J, the junction kept 10 bases outside the gene matches. Looked up from germline, CDR1 is MNHEY and CDR2 is SMNVEV (reference sequence). This CDR3 contains 16 residues. The CDR3 nucleotides are TGTGCCAGCAGTCCCAAGACAGGGAGTAGCACCGGGGAGCTGTTTTTT. This sequence encodes CASSPKTGSSTGELFF.

This chain links TRBV7-2 with TRBJ1-5; TRBD1 matches 7 bases. Germline V gene data show CDR1 as SGHTA and CDR2 as FQGNSA. The ends lost 5 bases at V and 3 bases at J; junction bases unmatched: 7. This CDR3 comprises 15 residues. This CDR3 reads CASSGQAWDNQPQHF. DNA of the CDR3: TGTGCCAGCAGCGGACAGGCCTGGGACAATCAGCCCCAGCATTTT.

The genes are TRBV19 and TRBJ2-7; TRBD2 might be the D (5 bases). CDR1 and CDR2 from the germline V gene are LNHDA and SQIVND (reference sequence). Between the trimmed V and J ends, which lost 5 bases and 0 bases, there was a span of 8 bases. The CDR3 has 13 residues. Here the CDR3 reads CASSLTISYEQYF. CDR3 in DNA: TGTGCCAGTAGTTTGACTATCTCCTACGAGCAGTACTTC.

The J gene is TRBJ2-5, the V gene TRBV7-9; possible D gene TRBD1, 5 bases. CDR1 is SEHNR and CDR2 is FQNEAQ in the germline V gene (reference sequence). Trimming took off 5 bases at V and 5 bases at J, with 15 bases between the two ends. The CDR3 totals 14 residues. The CDR3 spells CASSRDTGSETQYF. DNA of the CDR3: TGTGCCAGCAGCAGAGACACAGGCTCGGAGACCCAGTACTTC.

This sequence joins TRBV19 and TRBJ2-2; the D is unclear. V lost 3 bases to trimming and J lost 7 bases, with 6 bases between them. The CDR3 runs to 12 residues. Per the germline V gene, CDR1 is LNHDA and CDR2 is SQIVND (reference sequence). The CDR3 DNA reads as TGTGCCAGTAGTATTTTCGTCGGGGAGCTGTTTTTT. The encoded protein is CASSIFVGELFF.

CDR3 sequence reads: CASSPGSHNEQFF. CDR3 bases: TGTGCCAGCAGTCCGGGGAGCCACAATGAGCAGTTCTTC. J is TRBJ2-1 and V is TRBV28, with TRBD2 as a possible D gene (5 bases). The CDR3 is made up of 13 amino acids. V dropped 5 bases and J dropped 5 bases, with 10 bases sitting between them. The germline V gene encodes CDR1 MDHEN and CDR2 SYDVKM.

The J gene is TRBJ2-2, the V gene TRBV14; 7 bases align to TRBD2. Germline assignment: CDR1 SGHDN and CDR2 FVKESK. With 0 bases clipped from V and 5 bases from J, the junction kept 6 bases outside the gene matches. The CDR3 loop spans 16 amino acids. CDR3 bases: TGTGCCAGCAGCCAAGAGCGGGGGTTGATTACCGGGGAGCTGTTTTTT. This encodes CASSQERGLITGELFF.

CDR3 in DNA: TGTGCCAGCAGCCAAGATTTCGGGACAAAGCGAAACACCATATATTTT. It is translated as CASSQDFGTKRNTIYF. This chain uses TRBV4-2 with TRBJ1-3, with D possibly TRBD1 on 6 matching bases. V lost 0 bases, J lost 5 bases, and 14 bases lay in between. This CDR3 contains 16 residues. Germline V CDR1 and CDR2: LGHNA, YNFKEQ.

The gene calls are TRBV2 and TRBJ2-3; 10 positions agree with TRBD2. With 6 bases clipped from V and 4 bases from J, the junction kept 4 bases outside the gene matches. Germline V gene lookup returns CDR1 SNHLY and CDR2 FYNNEI. This CDR3 spans 14 amino acids. The CDR3 nucleotides are TGTGCCAGCAGCCCGGGACTAGCGCCAGATACGCAGTATTTT. This encodes CASSPGLAPDTQYF.

This clone has more than one count but fewer than ten. This chain joins TRBV6-6 and TRBJ2-7; no clear D gene. Trimming pared 0 bases from V and 1 base from J, leaving 10 bases between. This CDR3 is 15 amino acids long. Per germline, CDR1 MNHNY and CDR2 SVGAGI (reference sequence). CDR3 region: CASSYSNPNSYEQYF. In DNA, the CDR3 is TGTGCCAGCAGTTACTCGAACCCTAATTCCTACGAGCAGTACTTC.

The table lists this clone with a few counts. V gene TRBV6-1 combines with J gene TRBJ1-5, with a weak D call TRBD1 (5 bases). Germline assignment: CDR1 MNHNS and CDR2 SASEGT. This CDR3 contains 14 residues. V was trimmed by 1 base and J by 2 bases, leaving 6 bases between them. The CDR3: CASSEGGGNQPQHF. In nucleotides, the CDR3 is TGTGCCAGCAGTGAAGGGGGGGGCAATCAGCCCCAGCATTTT.

This chain links TRBV19 with TRBJ1-5; the match to TRBD1 covers 7 bases. This CDR3 comprises 13 residues. V lost 10 bases and J lost 2; bases outside the gene matches: 5. Germline V gives CDR1 LNHDA, CDR2 SQIVND (reference sequence). CDR3 bases: TGTGCCACCGGAGGACAGGGCAATCAGCCCCAGCATTTT. Its protein product is CATGGQGNQPQHF. The whole variable domain, filled in from reference TRBV19 and TRBJ1-5, reads DGGITQSPKYLFRKEGQNVTLSCEQNLNHDAMYWYRQDPGQGLRLIYYSQIVNDFQKGDIAEGYSVSREKKESFPLTVTSAQKNPTAFYLCATGGQGNQPQHFGDGTRLSIL.

The rearrangement joins TRBV11-3 to TRBJ2-5, with 8 bases matching TRBD2. Germline CDR1 and CDR2: SGHNT and YENEEA. The CDR3 consists of 15 residues. V gave up 6 bases and J gave up 3 bases; unmatched junction bases: 9. The CDR3 spells CASSFSGSGEETQYF. The CDR3 nucleotides are TGTGCCAGCAGTTTCAGCGGGAGTGGGGAAGAGACCCAGTACTTC.

This clone has just a few counts. The V gene is TRBV19, the J gene TRBJ2-1; 12 positions match TRBD2. After removal of 4 bases from V and 10 bases from J, the junction contained 11 bases not matched to a gene. Germline CDR1 and CDR2: LNHDA and SQIVND (reference sequence). This CDR3 has 16 amino acids. CDR3 in DNA: TGTGCCAGTAGTACCGGGCGACTAGCGGGAGTATCCGAGCAGTTCTTC. Amino acid sequence: CASSTGRLAGVSEQFF. Full variable domain (outside the CDR3, taken from reference TRBV19 and TRBJ2-1): DGGITQSPKYLFRKEGQNVTLSCEQNLNHDAMYWYRQDPGQGLRLIYYSQIVNDFQKGDIAEGYSVSREKKESFPLTVTSAQKNPTAFYLCASSTGRLAGVSEQFFGPGTRLTVL.

The chain combines TRBV7-6 with TRBJ2-2; D is ambiguous. This CDR3 comprises 14 residues. The germline V and J ends were trimmed by 4 bases and 1 base, with 7 bases remaining between them. CDR1 SGHVS and CDR2 FNYEAQ come from the germline V gene. DNA of the CDR3: TGTGCCAGCAGCTCCTCAGTGAACACCGGGGAGCTGTTTTTT. The encoded protein is CASSSSVNTGELFF.

The V call is TRBV7-9, the J call TRBJ1-4; D remains ambiguous. The CDR3 is made up of 14 amino acids. CDR1 is SEHNR, CDR2 FQNEAQ, per germline (reference sequence). Trimming pared 5 bases from V and 7 bases from J, leaving 14 bases between. The CDR3, as DNA: TGTGCCAGCAGCCCAAACAGCCGTTCTGAAAAACTGTTTTTT. Translation gives CASSPNSRSEKLFF.

V is TRBV19 and J is TRBJ2-2, with a weak D call TRBD2 (6 bases). Trimming pared 3 bases from V and 4 bases from J, leaving 9 bases between. The CDR3 sequence is 14 residues long. Germline lookup yields CDR1 LNHDA and CDR2 SQIVND (reference sequence). CDR3 protein: CASSITGSTGELFF. The CDR3 DNA is TGTGCCAGTAGTATTACCGGGAGCACCGGGGAGCTGTTTTTT.